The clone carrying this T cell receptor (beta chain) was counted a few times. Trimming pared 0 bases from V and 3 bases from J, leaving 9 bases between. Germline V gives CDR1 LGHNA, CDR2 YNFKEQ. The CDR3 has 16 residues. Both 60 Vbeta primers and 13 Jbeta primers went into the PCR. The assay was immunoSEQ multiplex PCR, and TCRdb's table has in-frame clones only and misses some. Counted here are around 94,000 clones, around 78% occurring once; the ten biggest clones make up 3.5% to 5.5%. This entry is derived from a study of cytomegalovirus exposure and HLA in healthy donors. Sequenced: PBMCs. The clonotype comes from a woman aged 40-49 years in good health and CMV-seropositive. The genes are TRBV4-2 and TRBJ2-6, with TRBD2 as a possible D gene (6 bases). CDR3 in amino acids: CASSQETGDGANVLTF. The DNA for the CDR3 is TGTGCCAGCAGCCAAGAGACGGGGGATGGGGCCAACGTCCTGACTTTC.